The rows below give T cell receptor beta chains drawn from one sample of a study of blood T cell repertoires in COVID-19. Generated by immunoSEQ multiplex PCR, the TCRdb table keeps only in-frame clones and is missing some. The table lists approximately 85,000 clones, 85% of them singletons. Sample: peripheral blood. The source of these receptors is a woman aged 70 to 79 with active or convalescent COVID-19. Each CDR3 is given with its conserved first and last residue. The order of the fields is J gene, D gene, V gene, clone size, CDR3 protein, CDR3 DNA. The D gene is left open where the match is weak. The size of a clone is reported for some rows only, either as once, few or many, or as a class for expanded clones.

j_call: TRBJ2-2
d_call: TRBD2
v_call: TRBV2
clone_size: once
cdr3_aa: CASRSDGGANGELFF
cdr3_nt: TGTGCCAGCAGGAGTGACGGGGGGGCCAACGGGGAGCTGTTTTTT

j_call: TRBJ2-3
d_call: .
v_call: TRBV1
clone_size: .
cdr3_aa: CTSSQERSILVRGPGTDTQYF
cdr3_nt: TGCACCAGCAGCCAAGAGAGGTCAATATTGGTGAGAGGGCCCGGCACAGATACGCAGTATTTT

j_call: TRBJ1-4
d_call: .
v_call: TRBV9
clone_size: .
cdr3_aa: CASSAAWGEGEKLFF
cdr3_nt: TGTGCCAGCAGCGCTGCGTGGGGGGAAGGCGAAAAACTGTTTTTT

j_call: TRBJ2-1
d_call: .
v_call: TRBV7-9
clone_size: .
cdr3_aa: CASSYGNLFPNEQFF
cdr3_nt: TGTGCCAGCAGCTACGGGAACCTCTTCCCCAATGAGCAGTTCTTC

j_call: TRBJ1-1
d_call: .
v_call: TRBV6-5
clone_size: .
cdr3_aa: CASTDPWETEAFF
cdr3_nt: TGTGCCAGCACCGACCCATGGGAGACTGAAGCTTTCTTT

j_call: TRBJ1-1
d_call: TRBD1
v_call: TRBV11-2
clone_size: few
cdr3_aa: CASSSYKGDRVAFF
cdr3_nt: TGTGCCAGCAGCTCCTATAAAGGGGACAGGGTTGCTTTCTTT

j_call: TRBJ1-1
d_call: .
v_call: TRBV5-1
clone_size: few
cdr3_aa: CASSAGGFETEAFF
cdr3_nt: TGCGCCAGCAGCGCCGGGGGGTTTGAAACTGAAGCTTTCTTT

j_call: TRBJ1-6
d_call: .
v_call: TRBV10-3
clone_size: .
cdr3_aa: CAGSGMADSPLHF
cdr3_nt: TGTGCCGGCTCCGGGATGGCGGATTCACCCCTCCACTTT

j_call: TRBJ2-7
d_call: TRBD1
v_call: TRBV28
clone_size: .
cdr3_aa: CASSLLDRGPSEQYF
cdr3_nt: TGTGCCAGCAGTTTATTGGACAGGGGCCCGTCGGAGCAGTACTTC

j_call: TRBJ2-3
d_call: .
v_call: TRBV7-6
clone_size: .
cdr3_aa: CASSFHEADTQYF
cdr3_nt: TGTGCCAGCAGCTTTCATGAGGCAGATACGCAGTATTTT